Listed here is a single TCR beta chain. Its antigen is not identified. The data are from a study of T cell repertoires in cytomegalovirus infection. V lost 4 bases to trimming and J lost 0 bases, with 9 bases between them. The CDR3 is made up of 14 amino acids. The V gene's germline CDR1 is SQVTM and CDR2 ANQGSEA. TCRdb fed the reads into MiXCR, producing one record per CDR3 protein. The sample has about 480,000 distinct CDR3 sequences; 30% to 40% are singletons. This TCR came from a human donor in good health (CMV status not recorded). Some clones in this sample may be carry-over from other donors' samples. The sequences come from cultured PBMCs, collected from culture after CMV antigen stimulation. This sequence joins TRBV29-1 and TRBJ2-2; D gene uncertain. CDR3 in DNA: TGCAGCGTTGGTAACACAGCGAACACCGGGGAGCTGTTTTTT. Translated: CSVGNTANTGELFF.